The 9 T cell receptor beta chains below were found in one sample sequenced in a study of identical twins. TCRdb re-derived calls from the 5' RACE reads in MiXCR, one entry per CDR3 protein. The profile shows fewer than 550,000 distinct CDR3 sequences, 14% of them singletons. The same sample was also used in a study of yellow fever vaccine responses in identical twins.

Specimen: CD4+ T cells sorted from blood. The origin of the receptors is a woman between 18 and 29 years old in good health.

The chain carries TRBV7-9 and TRBJ2-6, with TRBD2 identical over 7 bases. The germline V gene encodes CDR1 SEHNR and CDR2 FQNEAQ (reference sequence). V gave up 2 bases and J gave up 12 bases; unmatched junction bases: 13. The CDR3 covers 16 residues. Here the CDR3 DNA reads TGTGCCAGCAGCTTAAAGGGACTACTAGATCCAGGCGTCCTGACTTTC. Translating it yields CASSLKGLLDPGVLTF.

The rearrangement uses TRBV10-3 and TRBJ2-7; 8 bases agree with TRBD1. Trimming at V came to 8 bases and at J to 0 bases, leaving 9 bases not matched to a gene. Germline V lookup: CDR1 ENHRY, CDR2 SYGVKD. The CDR3 extends over 15 amino acids. CDR3: CAIGAGTGLSYEQYF. The CDR3 region has the DNA TGTGCCATCGGGGCCGGGACAGGCCTCTCCTACGAGCAGTACTTC.

This clonotype was seen at least ten times. The CDR3, as DNA: TGTGCCAGCAGTCCGCCGGGACTAGGGAGCAATGAGCAGTTCTTC. Its protein is CASSPPGLGSNEQFF. This rearrangement joins TRBV12-3 or TRBV12-4 to TRBJ2-1; 8 bases match TRBD2. This CDR3 comprises 15 residues. The junction had 9 bases not matched to a gene; V was cut back by 5 bases and J by 6 bases.

This chain connects TRBV6-2 or TRBV6-3 to TRBJ2-3; the match to TRBD2 covers 14 bases. From germline, CDR1 is MNHEY and CDR2 SVGEGT. The CDR3 has 20 residues. With V trimmed by 0 bases and J by 5 bases, 13 bases remained unmatched. CDR3 residues: CASSYSKGTSGREYRDTQYF. In nucleotides, the CDR3 is TGTGCCAGCAGTTACTCGAAAGGGACTAGCGGGAGAGAGTACCGAGATACGCAGTATTTT.

The chain carries TRBV6-5 and TRBJ2-1; 8 bases fit TRBD1. Germline CDR1 is MNHEY and CDR2 is SVGAGI. V shed 0 bases, J shed 10 bases, and the junction held 8 bases outside the gene matches. The CDR3 consists of 15 residues. CDR3 bases: TGTGCCAGCAGTTACTCGCCGACAGGGGTTGTAGAGCAGTTCTTC. It yields the protein CASSYSPTGVVEQFF.

CDR3 in DNA: TGTGCCAGCAGCCGAGGGGTGGACTATGGCTACACCTTC. It specifies CASSRGVDYGYTF. The rearrangement joins TRBV12-3 or TRBV12-4 to TRBJ1-2; maybe TRBD1 (5 bases). This CDR3 has 13 residues. V was trimmed by 6 bases and J by 3 bases, leaving 11 bases between them.

The rearrangement joins TRBV2 to TRBJ2-7; 7 nucleotides line up with TRBD1. V lost 3 bases and J lost 2; bases outside the gene matches: 7. Germline CDR1 is SNHLY and CDR2 is FYNNEI. The CDR3 has 15 residues. The CDR3 region has the DNA TGTGCCAGCAGTGACGCCAGGGGGTTTACCTACGAGCAGTACTTC. Translating gives CASSDARGFTYEQYF.

V is TRBV3-1 and J is TRBJ1-1, with 9 bases identical to TRBD1. The CDR3 spans 15 residues. Germline lookup yields CDR1 LGHDT and CDR2 YNNKEL (reference sequence). V lost 4 bases and J lost 0; bases outside the gene matches: 3. DNA for the CDR3: TGTGCCAGCAGCCGGAGGGACAGGGTGAACACTGAAGCTTTCTTT. Protein sequence: CASSRRDRVNTEAFF.

This clonotype was seen only a few times. The chain has TRBV7-2 and TRBJ2-2, with D perhaps TRBD1 (6 bases). The CDR3 extends over 15 amino acids. With 2 bases removed from V and 7 bases from J, the gap between germline ends came to 14 bases. Germline assignment: CDR1 SGHTA and CDR2 FQGNSA. For the CDR3, the DNA is TGTGCCAGCAGCTTATTAGCGACAGGCATCGGGGAGCTGTTTTTT. It is translated as CASSLLATGIGELFF.